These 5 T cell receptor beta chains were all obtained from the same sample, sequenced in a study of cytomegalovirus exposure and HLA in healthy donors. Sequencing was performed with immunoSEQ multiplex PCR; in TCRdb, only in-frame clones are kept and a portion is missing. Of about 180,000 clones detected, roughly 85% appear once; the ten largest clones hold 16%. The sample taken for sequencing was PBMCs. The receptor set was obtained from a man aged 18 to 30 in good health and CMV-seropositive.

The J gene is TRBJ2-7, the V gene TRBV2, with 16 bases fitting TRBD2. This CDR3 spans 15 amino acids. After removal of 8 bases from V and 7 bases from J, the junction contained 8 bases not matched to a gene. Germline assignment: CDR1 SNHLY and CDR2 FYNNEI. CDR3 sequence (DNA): TGTGCCAGCGGGGGGACTAGCGGGGGGGCAAGGGAGCAGTACTTC. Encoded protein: CASGGTSGGAREQYF.

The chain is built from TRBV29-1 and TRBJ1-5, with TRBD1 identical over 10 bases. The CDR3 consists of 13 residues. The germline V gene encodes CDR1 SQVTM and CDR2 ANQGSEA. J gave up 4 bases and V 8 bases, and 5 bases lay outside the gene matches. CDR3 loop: CSYGTGENQPQHF. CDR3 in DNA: TGCAGCTACGGGACAGGGGAAAATCAGCCCCAGCATTTT.

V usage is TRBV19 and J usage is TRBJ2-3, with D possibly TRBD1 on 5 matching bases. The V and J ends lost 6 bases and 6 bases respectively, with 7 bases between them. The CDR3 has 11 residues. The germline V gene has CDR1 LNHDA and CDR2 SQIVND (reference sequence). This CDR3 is CASRGPDTQYF. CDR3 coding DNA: TGTGCCAGTAGGGGGCCGGATACGCAGTATTTT.

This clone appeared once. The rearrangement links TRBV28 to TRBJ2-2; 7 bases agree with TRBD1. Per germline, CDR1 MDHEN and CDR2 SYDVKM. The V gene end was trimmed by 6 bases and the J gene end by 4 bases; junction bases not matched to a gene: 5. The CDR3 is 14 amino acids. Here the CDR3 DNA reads TGTGCCAGCAGACACAGGGGAAGCACCGGGGAGCTGTTTTTT. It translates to CASRHRGSTGELFF. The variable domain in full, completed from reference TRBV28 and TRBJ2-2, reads DVKVTQSSRYLVKRTGEKVFLECVQDMDHENMFWYRQDPGLGLRLIYFSYDVKMKEKGDIPEGYSVSREKKERFSLILESASTNQTSMYLCASRHRGSTGELFFGEGSRLTVL.

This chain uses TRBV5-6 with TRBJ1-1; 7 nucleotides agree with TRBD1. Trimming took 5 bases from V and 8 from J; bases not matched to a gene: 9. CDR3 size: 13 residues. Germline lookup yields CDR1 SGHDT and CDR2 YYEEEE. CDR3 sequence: CASRRRDSREAFF. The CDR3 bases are TGTGCCAGCAGGCGAAGGGACAGCCGAGAAGCTTTCTTT.